This T cell receptor beta chain was obtained from a study of blood T cell repertoires in COVID-19. Study as a whole: Material from acute and convalescent COVID-19 was sourced from the United States, Italy and Spain. T cells, B-cell-depleted T cells, or PBMCs provided the cDNA or gDNA that served as material.

This CDR3 is built from 13 residues. The V end was cut by 6 bases, the J end by 5 bases, with 13 bases between. CDR1 and CDR2 from the germline V gene are MNHNY and SVGAGI (reference sequence). Per the original data handling: Estimation of nucleated cell counts was performed using reference gene primer amplification. Repertoires were generated with immunoSEQ multiplex PCR, while TCRdb's copy carries only in-frame clones and drops some. The V and J calls and the clone size are those of that table, but D and trimming were determined from the DNA. Among roughly 150,000 clones listed, roughly 80% were seen once.

This clonotype originated in a man in his sixties with acute or convalescent COVID-19. The sample was peripheral blood. The chain links TRBV6-6 to TRBJ1-2; D possibly corresponds to TRBD1 (5 bases). The CDR3 DNA follows: TGTGCCAGCAGATCGGTGGGGCCTTATGGCTACACCTTC. Its protein product is CASRSVGPYGYTF.